Below, 20 T cell receptor beta chains from the same sample are listed, as sequenced in a study of cytotoxic CD8 clonotypes in ibrutinib-treated CLL. Here immunoSEQ multiplex PCR was the method, and the copy in TCRdb shows in-frame clones only, minus some. This sample yields roughly 180,000 clones, of which 84% are seen a single time; about 4.6% belongs to the top ten. Material: PBMCs, obtained after 24 months of ibrutinib treatment. The receptors were sampled from a human donor with chronic lymphocytic leukemia.

This clone was seen only a few times. The chain carries TRBV7-2 and TRBJ2-7, with TRBD1 identical over 10 bases. CDR3 length: 15 residues. In germline, CDR1 is SGHTA, CDR2 FQGNSA. V trimming: 5 bases; J trimming: 0 bases; junction bases outside the gene matches: 4. CDR3 residues: CASSRGQGVSYEQYF. For the CDR3, the DNA is TGTGCCAGCAGCCGCGGACAGGGGGTCTCCTACGAGCAGTACTTC.

The V call is TRBV30, the J call TRBJ2-1, with no clear D. This CDR3 comprises 13 residues. V gave up 2 bases and J gave up 14 bases, with 19 bases separating them. CDR1 and CDR2 (germline): GTSNPN, SVGIG (reference sequence). The CDR3 is CAWSLSTQEEEFF. The CDR3 DNA sequence: TGTGCCTGGAGTCTATCGACCCAAGAGGAAGAGTTCTTC.

The chain carries TRBV19 and TRBJ2-3; 14 bases match TRBD2. The CDR3 is made up of 16 amino acids. Germline CDR1 and CDR2: LNHDA and SQIVND (reference sequence). V was pared by 5 bases and J by 3 bases, with 4 bases of the junction left unmatched. The CDR3 protein is CASSPRTSGRTDTQYF. In DNA form, the CDR3 reads TGTGCCAGTAGTCCCCGGACTAGCGGGAGGACAGATACGCAGTATTTT.

The chain employs TRBV27 and TRBJ1-1; weak D call: TRBD1 (5 bases). The ends were cut back, 9 bases at V and 3 bases at J, with 20 bases in the middle. The CDR3 spans 15 residues. The germline CDR1 and CDR2 sequences are MNHEY and SMNVEV (reference sequence). This CDR3 is CARQTSRGRDTEAFF. The DNA for the CDR3 is TGTGCCAGACAGACCTCCCGGGGGAGAGACACTGAAGCTTTCTTT.

The genes are TRBV6-6 and TRBJ1-5; tentatively, D is TRBD1 (6 bases). V was trimmed by 6 bases and J by 4 bases, leaving 19 bases between them. The CDR3 loop spans 16 amino acids. Per the germline V gene, CDR1 is MNHNY and CDR2 is SVGAGI (reference sequence). Here the CDR3 reads CASSFVTPGANQPQHF. The CDR3 coding sequence is TGTGCCAGCAGCTTCGTGACCCCGGGGGCGAATCAGCCCCAGCATTTT.

The genes are TRBV11-2 and TRBJ2-7, with 9 bases matching TRBD1. With 5 bases clipped from V and 5 bases from J, the junction kept 7 bases outside the gene matches. Looked up from germline, CDR1 is SGHAT and CDR2 is FQNNGV. This CDR3 contains 14 residues. CDR3 bases: TGTGCCAGCAGCCGGGGACAGGGTTGGAACGAGCAGTACTTC. Translating it yields CASSRGQGWNEQYF.

This chain connects TRBV27 to TRBJ2-7, with D hard to call. The CDR3 length is 12 residues. Germline CDR1 and CDR2: MNHEY and SMNVEV (reference sequence). The germline V and J ends were trimmed by 5 bases and 5 bases, with 10 bases remaining between them. As DNA, the CDR3 is TGTGCCAGCAGTAAACATCGGCACGAGCAGTACTTC. It translates to CASSKHRHEQYF.

This sequence joins TRBV5-1 and TRBJ2-5, with D perhaps matching TRBD2 (7 bases). The CDR3 totals 13 residues. Trimming removed 6 bases at V and 1 base at J, with 10 bases between. Germline lookup yields CDR1 SGHRS and CDR2 YFSETQ. CDR3: CASKAGAQETQYF. For the CDR3, the DNA is TGCGCCAGCAAGGCGGGGGCCCAAGAGACCCAGTACTTC. The entire variable domain, with the rest obtained from reference TRBV5-1 and TRBJ2-5, is as follows: KAGVTQTPRYLIKTRGQQVTLSCSPISGHRSVSWYQQTPGQGLQFLFEYFSETQRNKGNFPGRFSGRQFSNSRSEMNVSTLELGDSALYLCASKAGAQETQYFGPGTRLLVL.

This clone was detected ten times or more. V and J are TRBV7-9 and TRBJ2-7; 7 bases are a match to TRBD1. The CDR3 contains 15 residues. The V segment lost 2 bases and the J segment 4 bases; nucleotides outside the gene matches: 8. Germline lookup yields CDR1 SEHNR and CDR2 FQNEAQ (reference sequence). CDR3 bases: TGTGCCAGCAGCTTATCCCCGGGACAGAAATACGAGCAGTACTTC. The encoded protein is CASSLSPGQKYEQYF.

The CDR3 here is CASSYSGGTDTQYF. DNA of the CDR3: TGTGCCAGCAGTTACTCGGGGGGCACAGATACGCAGTATTTT. V is TRBV6-5 and J is TRBJ2-3; TRBD1 or TRBD2 may be the D gene (5 bases each). V dropped 0 bases and J dropped 1 base, with 5 bases sitting between them. Germline V gives CDR1 MNHEY, CDR2 SVGAGI. The length of the CDR3 is 14 residues.

V and J are TRBV9 and TRBJ1-1; no firm D call. This CDR3 contains 15 residues. V lost 2 bases and J lost 1, with 12 bases in between. The germline V gene has CDR1 SGDLS and CDR2 YYNGEE. CDR3 nucleotides: TGTGCCAGCAGCGTTACATTAACAGAGAACACTGAAGCTTTCTTT. The encoded protein is CASSVTLTENTEAFF.

The V call is TRBV7-9, the J call TRBJ1-5; no firm D call. V gave up 0 bases and J gave up 4 bases, with 4 bases separating them. The CDR3 is made up of 13 amino acids. Per germline, CDR1 SEHNR and CDR2 FQNEAQ (reference sequence). The CDR3 sequence is CASSLAANQPQHF. CDR3 DNA: TGTGCCAGCAGCTTAGCTGCTAATCAGCCCCAGCATTTT.

The chain employs TRBV7-9 and TRBJ2-7; possible D gene TRBD2, 6 bases. The germline gives CDR1 SEHNR, CDR2 FQNEAQ (reference sequence). The length of the CDR3 is 15 residues. V lost 2 bases and J 3 bases, leaving 14 bases between the germline ends. The DNA of the CDR3 is TGTGCCAGCAGCTTAAAAGGGTCGGGAGTCTACGAGCAGTACTTC. Translation: CASSLKGSGVYEQYF.

This clone has a single count. The chain uses TRBV6-5 and TRBJ2-7; 9 nucleotides align to TRBD2. V dropped 6 bases and J dropped 4; count of bases not matched to a gene: 4. Per germline, CDR1 MNHEY and CDR2 SVGAGI. The CDR3 has 13 residues. CDR3 nucleotide sequence: TGTGCCAGCAGGGTAGCGGGAGCTTACGAGCAGTACTTC. Residues: CASRVAGAYEQYF.

J is TRBJ1-2 and V is TRBV25-1; D is possibly TRBD1 (5 bases). Germline CDR1 reads MGHDK; CDR2 reads SYGVNS. The V end was cut by 6 bases, the J end by 3 bases, with 14 bases between. There are 14 residues in the CDR3. The CDR3: CASRAAGQHYGYTF. CDR3 DNA: TGTGCCAGCAGAGCCGCGGGGCAGCACTATGGCTACACCTTC.

This chain joins TRBV4-1 and TRBJ2-7; 12 bases align to TRBD2. In germline, CDR1 is MGHRA, CDR2 YSYEKL. The V segment lost 4 bases and the J segment 5 bases; nucleotides outside the gene matches: 6. The CDR3 extends over 15 amino acids. The CDR3 loop is CASSPGLAGSHEQYF. The CDR3 DNA follows: TGCGCCAGCAGCCCCGGACTAGCGGGGTCCCACGAGCAGTACTTC.

The chain joins TRBV6-5 to TRBJ1-3, with TRBD1 as a possible D gene (5 bases). This CDR3 contains 15 residues. Trimming removed 4 bases at V and 4 bases at J, with 14 bases between. Germline values: CDR1 MNHEY, CDR2 SVGAGI. This CDR3 is CASSWQEGLGNTIYF. CDR3 in DNA: TGTGCCAGCAGTTGGCAGGAGGGGTTGGGAAACACCATATATTTT.

This clone was observed once. The rearrangement links TRBV28 to TRBJ2-5; 11 bases align to TRBD1. The CDR3 spans 15 residues. Germline V gives CDR1 MDHEN, CDR2 SYDVKM. Unmatched junction bases numbered 6, after V lost 4 bases and J lost 5 bases. CDR3 nucleotide sequence: TGTGCCAGCAGTTCCCGGACAGGGGGCCGGGAGACCCAGTACTTC. Its translation: CASSSRTGGRETQYF.

This clone was seen many times. CDR3: CASSMERLNTEAFF. CDR3 coding DNA: TGTGCCAGTAGTATGGAGAGATTGAACACTGAAGCTTTCTTT. This chain connects TRBV19 to TRBJ1-1; D gene uncertain. V was shortened by 3 bases and J by 0 bases, with 8 bases between the two germline ends. In germline, CDR1 is LNHDA, CDR2 SQIVND (reference sequence). This CDR3 has 14 residues.

The chain couples TRBV9 to TRBJ1-5; the D is unclear. With 4 bases removed from V and 2 bases from J, the gap between germline ends came to 13 bases. Germline CDR1 reads SGDLS; CDR2 reads YYNGEE. CDR3 size: 15 residues. The CDR3 here is CASSLKPSGNQPQHF. In DNA, the CDR3 is TGTGCCAGCAGCCTCAAACCATCGGGCAATCAGCCCCAGCATTTT.